The clone carrying this T cell receptor (beta chain) has only a few counts. Its target is not known. TCRbeta libraries were built with three rounds of nested PCR, modified from ARM-PCR. TCRdb analysed the multiplex PCR reads with MiXCR anew, one entry per CDR3 protein. Of tens of thousands of distinct CDR3 sequences in the sample, 67% were seen once. The sample comes from a study of tumor and adjacent non-tumor tissue in lung cancer. RNA was extracted from bulk tissue without any cell sorting. Chemotherapy-naive patients with new lung cancer underwent thoracic surgery in China, August–November 2014. Study-wide results and caveats: Significantly higher TCR diversity was found in tumor than normal lung. Tumor repertoires had a smaller top 100 clone share than normal lung. Patients with more diverse tumor TCRs had worse survival.

The source material was lung tumor tissue. The sequence derives from a man between 60 and 70 years old with non-small cell lung cancer.

The CDR3, as DNA: TGTGCCAGCAGTATGGCTGGGGCCAACGTCCTGACTTTC. Translation: CASSMAGANVLTF. The rearrangement uses TRBV6-5 and TRBJ2-6; D uncertain. V dropped 5 bases and J dropped 2 bases, with 4 bases sitting between them. The CDR3 is made up of 13 amino acids. In germline, CDR1 is MNHEY, CDR2 SVGAGI.